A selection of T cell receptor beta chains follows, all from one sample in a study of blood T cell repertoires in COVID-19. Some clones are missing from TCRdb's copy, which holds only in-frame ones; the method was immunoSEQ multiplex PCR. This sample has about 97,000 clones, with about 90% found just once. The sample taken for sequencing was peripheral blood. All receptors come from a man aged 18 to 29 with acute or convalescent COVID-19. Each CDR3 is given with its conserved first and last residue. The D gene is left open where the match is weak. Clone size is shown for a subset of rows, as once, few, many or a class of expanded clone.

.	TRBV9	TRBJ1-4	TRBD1	TGTGCCAGCAGCGTAGGACAGGGGGCAAGGAATGAAAAACTGTTTTTT	CASSVGQGARNEKLFF
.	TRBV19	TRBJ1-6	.	TGTGCCAGTAGTATCATGTATAATTCACCCCTCCACTTT	CASSIMYNSPLHF
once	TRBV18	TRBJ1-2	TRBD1	TGTGCCAGCTCACCATCCCCCCAGGGGGATGGCTACACCTTC	CASSPSPQGDGYTF
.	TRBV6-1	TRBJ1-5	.	TGTGCCAGCAGTGATGGGGGGTGGGGTAGTCAGCCCCAGCATTTT	CASSDGGWGSQPQHF
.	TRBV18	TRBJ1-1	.	TGTGCCAGCTCCGCAGGAATGAACACTGAAGCTTTCTTT	CASSAGMNTEAFF
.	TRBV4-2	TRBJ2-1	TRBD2	TGTGCCAGCAGCCAAGTGGCAAGCGGGAGTTGGAATGAGCAGTTCTTC	CASSQVASGSWNEQFF
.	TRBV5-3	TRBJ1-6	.	TGTGCCAGAAGGCGGGACTTAGGGCTGGTTTCACCCCTCCACTTT	CARRRDLGLVSPLHF
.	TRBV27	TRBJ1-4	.	TGTGCCAGCAGCTACTACACGGGGGATGCTGAAAAACTGTTTTTT	CASSYYTGDAEKLFF
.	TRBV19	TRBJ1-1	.	TGTGCCAGTAGTAAAGGGAGTGAAGCTTTCTTT	CASSKGSEAFF
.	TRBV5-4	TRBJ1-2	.	TGTGCCAGCAGCGACACAGCTAACTATGGCTACACCTTC	CASSDTANYGYTF
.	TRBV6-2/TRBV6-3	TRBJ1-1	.	TGTGCCAGCAGTGGACAGCTCAATGTTGGGAACACTGAAGCTTTCTTT	CASSGQLNVGNTEAFF
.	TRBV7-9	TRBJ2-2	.	TGTGCCAGCAGCTTAGCGGGGGGGCGCACCGGGGAGCTGTTTTTT	CASSLAGGRTGELFF
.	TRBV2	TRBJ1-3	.	TGTGCCAGCAGCGTTTTAAGGAAGGCAGGGCCCACGGGGGGCTCTGGAAACACCATATATTTT	CASSVLRKAGPTGGSGNTIYF
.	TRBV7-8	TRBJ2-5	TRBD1	TGTGCCAGCAGCTCGCGGACAGGGTACTACCAAGAGACCCAGTACTTC	CASSSRTGYYQETQYF
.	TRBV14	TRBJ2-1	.	TGTGCCAGCAGCCAAGATCGCCGTCAGCTAGTTCATCACAATGAGCAGTTCTTC	CASSQDRRQLVHHNEQFF
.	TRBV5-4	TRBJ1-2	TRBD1	TGTGCCAGCAGCCCAAGTGGACAGGGGGCGAGCTATGGCTACACCTTC	CASSPSGQGASYGYTF
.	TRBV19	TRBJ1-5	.	TGTGCCAGTAGTATCGAGGGAATGGGCAATCAGCCCCAGCATTTT	CASSIEGMGNQPQHF
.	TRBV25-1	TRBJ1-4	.	TGTGCCAGCAGTGAGGAGTGGGTGGGGGGGCTGGTTGAAAAACTGTTTTTT	CASSEEWVGGLVEKLFF
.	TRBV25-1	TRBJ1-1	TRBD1	TGTGCCAGCAGCTCGACAGGGATAAACACTGAAGCTTTCTTT	CASSSTGINTEAFF
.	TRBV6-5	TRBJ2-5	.	TGTGCCAGCAGTTCAAACCTCCGGGATGTTCAAGAGACCCAGTACTTC	CASSSNLRDVQETQYF
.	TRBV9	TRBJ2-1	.	TGTGCCAGCAGCGTAGATAGCCGTCACAATGAGCAGTTCTTC	CASSVDSRHNEQFF
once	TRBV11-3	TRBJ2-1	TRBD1	TGTGCCAGCATCCGACAGGGCGGTGAGCAGTTCTTC	CASIRQGGEQFF
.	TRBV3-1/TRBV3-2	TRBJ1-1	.	TGTGCCAGCAGCCAAGATTCGGGCAGGGCGGCTTTCTTT	CASSQDSGRAAFF
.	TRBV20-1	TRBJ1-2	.	TGCAGTGCTAGTCCGCGCGGCAGGATAGGGGGAGACTATGGCTACACCTTC	CSASPRGRIGGDYGYTF
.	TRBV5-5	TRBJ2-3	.	TGTGCCAGCAGCACCAGGGCCTACACAGATACGCAGTATTTT	CASSTRAYTDTQYF
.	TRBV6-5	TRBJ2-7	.	TGTGCCAGCAGTACGAGCGGATACGAGCAGTACTTC	CASSTSGYEQYF
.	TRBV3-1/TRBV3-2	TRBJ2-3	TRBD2	TGTGCCAGCACCCAACGCGGGAGGGGGAACACAGATACGCAGTATTTT	CASTQRGRGNTDTQYF
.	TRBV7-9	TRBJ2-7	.	TGTGCCAGCAGCTCGGTATCGTACGAGCAGTACTTC	CASSSVSYEQYF
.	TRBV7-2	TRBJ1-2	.	TGTGCCAGCAACGGACAGCCTTACTATGGCTACACCTTC	CASNGQPYYGYTF
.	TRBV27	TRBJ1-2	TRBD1	TGTGCCAGCAGTTTCGGACAGGGAGTGAATGGCTACACCTTC	CASSFGQGVNGYTF
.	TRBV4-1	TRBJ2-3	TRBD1	TGCGCCAGCAGCCACCAACTCGACAGGGGTGGGGGCACAGATACGCAGTATTTT	CASSHQLDRGGGTDTQYF
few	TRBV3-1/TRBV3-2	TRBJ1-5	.	TGTGCCAGCAGCCAAAGCTTAGGAGCCGATCAGCCCCAGCATTTT	CASSQSLGADQPQHF
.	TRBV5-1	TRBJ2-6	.	TGCGCCAGCAGCTTCAGTACCGGGGCCAACGTCCTGACTTTC	CASSFSTGANVLTF
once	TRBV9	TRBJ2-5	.	TGTGCCAGCAGCGTAGGGGCCTCAGGGGGAGGCCTTACAGAGACCCAGTACTTC	CASSVGASGGGLTETQYF
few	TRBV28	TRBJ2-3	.	TGTGCCAGCAGTTTAGCTAACACAGATACGCAGTATTTT	CASSLANTDTQYF
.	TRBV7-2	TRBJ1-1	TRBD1	TGTGCCAGCAGCCCTCGACAGGGATGGGCATCGAACACTGAAGCTTTCTTT	CASSPRQGWASNTEAFF
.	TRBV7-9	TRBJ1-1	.	TGTGCCAGCAGTCTAGGGCAGGGAAGCGCTGAAGCTTTCTTT	CASSLGQGSAEAFF
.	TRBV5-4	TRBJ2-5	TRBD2	TGTGCCAGCAGCTTGGCCCTAGCGGGAGAGACCCAGTACTTC	CASSLALAGETQYF
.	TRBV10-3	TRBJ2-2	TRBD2	TGTGCCATCAGTAGTAGCGGGGCGAACACCGGGGAGCTGTTTTTT	CAISSSGANTGELFF